These 25 T cell receptor beta chains were sequenced from one sample in a study of Graves' ophthalmopathy and Graves' hyperthyroidism. The TCR beta CDR3 regions underwent amplification from RNA transcripts. HTBI primers were used in a first-round RT-PCR, which preceded a second-round multiplex PCR. TCRdb reprocessed the multiplex PCR reads via MiXCR and lists one record per CDR3 protein. The sample records roughly 1.1 million distinct CDR3 sequences, roughly 35% being singletons. The sequenced material came from peripheral blood or thyroid tissue (not recorded which). These receptors originate from an adult man with Graves' hyperthyroidism.

The chain combines TRBV29-1 with TRBJ1-3; 7 nucleotides line up with TRBD1. V lost 6 bases, J lost 0 bases, and 5 bases stayed unmatched. Germline CDR1 and CDR2: SQVTM and ANQGSEA. The CDR3 sequence is 14 residues long. In DNA, the CDR3 is TGCAGCGTAGGACAGGTATCCTCTGGAAACACCATATATTTT. Protein sequence: CSVGQVSSGNTIYF.

This clonotype was seen repeatedly, ten times or more. This chain uses TRBV7-6 with TRBJ2-2; no definite D call. Germline V lookup: CDR1 SGHVS, CDR2 FNYEAQ. The V end was cut by 2 bases, the J end by 1 base, with 11 bases between. The CDR3 is 16 amino acids. The CDR3 DNA is TGTGCCAGCAGCTTATTAGCCGGGCAGAACACCGGGGAGCTGTTTTTT. Translating gives CASSLLAGQNTGELFF.

This clonotype occurred once. The V gene is TRBV4-1, the J gene TRBJ1-5; TRBD1 might be the D (6 bases). This CDR3 has 16 residues. Germline-derived CDR1 and CDR2 are MGHRA and YSYEKL. V gave up 2 bases and J gave up 1 base, with 12 bases separating them. CDR3 in DNA: TGCGCCAGCAGCCAACCGGACAGAGGAAGCAATCAGCCCCAGCATTTT. It specifies CASSQPDRGSNQPQHF.

A remark on this clonotype: A clone one base away is much larger, so this may be a read error. The chain uses TRBV7-2 and TRBJ2-2; 7 nucleotides match TRBD1. There are 14 residues in the CDR3. Germline assignment: CDR1 SGHTA and CDR2 FQGNSA. The CDR3 reads CASSLEGGTGEPFF. Here the CDR3 DNA reads TGTGCCAGCAGCTTAGAAGGGGGCACCGGGGAGCCGTTTTTT. The whole variable domain, filled in from reference TRBV7-2 and TRBJ2-2, reads GAGVSQSPSNKVTEKGKDVELRCDPISGHTALYWYRQSLGQGLEFLIYFQGNSAPDKSGLPSDRFSAERTGGSVSTLTIQRTQQEDSAVYLCASSLEGGTGEPFFGEGSRLTVL.

This clonotype has just a few counts. This sequence joins TRBV20-1 and TRBJ2-2; tentatively, D is TRBD2 (6 bases). Germline lookup yields CDR1 DFQATT and CDR2 SNEGSKA (reference sequence). Trimming pared 6 bases from V and 6 bases from J, leaving 23 bases between. CDR3 length equals 16 residues. DNA of the CDR3: TGCAGTGCCTCCGTGGGTTGGCGGGATTGGTCCGGGGAGCTGTTTTTT. It codes for CSASVGWRDWSGELFF.

The chain is built from TRBV10-2 and TRBJ2-7; 13 positions agree with TRBD2. There are 18 residues in the CDR3. The ends lost 4 bases at V and 6 bases at J; junction bases unmatched: 15. CDR1 is WSHSY and CDR2 is SAAADI in the germline V gene. CDR3 DNA: TGCGCCAGCAGTGCCGGACTAGCGGGAGCCCTCGTTCTAGCCGAGCAGTACTTC. This translates into CASSAGLAGALVLAEQYF.

This clonotype came up many times. The rearrangement links TRBV4-2 to TRBJ2-7; no clear D. V was clipped by 0 bases and J by 2 bases, with 8 bases between them. Germline V gene data show CDR1 as LGHNA and CDR2 as YNFKEQ. This CDR3 is built from 14 residues. The CDR3 DNA reads TGTGCCAGCAGCCAAGACAGTAAAACCTACGAGCAGTACTTC. It translates to CASSQDSKTYEQYF.

Turning to this clonotype: It may be a read error: a sequence one base away is much more abundant. The chain couples TRBV5-1 to TRBJ2-5; D might be TRBD2 (5 bases). The CDR3 length is 13 residues. Germline V gene sequence: CDR1 SGHRS, CDR2 YFSETQ. Here the CDR3 DNA reads TGCGTCAGCAGCGAGGGAAACCAAGAGACCCAGTACTTC. It yields the protein CVSSEGNQETQYF.

This clonotype was counted ten times or more. V usage is TRBV19 and J usage is TRBJ2-7, with D tentatively TRBD2 (6 bases). This CDR3 has 13 residues. Deletions cut 8 bases from V and 3 bases from J, with 14 bases between. Germline loops: CDR1 LNHDA, CDR2 SQIVND (reference sequence). The CDR3 DNA reads as TGTGCCAGTGCGACGGGAGTTGGCTACGAGCAGTACTTC. Protein product: CASATGVGYEQYF.

The table lists this clonotype with a count of one. A much larger clone sits a single nucleotide away, making a read error possible. This chain joins TRBV20-1 and TRBJ1-1; D may be TRBD1 (5 bases). Trimming pared 4 bases from V and 4 bases from J, leaving 13 bases between. This CDR3 region has 13 residues. Germline V lookup: CDR1 DFQATT, CDR2 SNEGSKA (reference sequence). CDR3 sequence (DNA): TGCAGTGCTATCACGGGGGTTTCCACTGAAGCTTTCTTT. Translation gives CSAITGVSTEAFF.

This chain joins TRBV3-1 and TRBJ2-5; D not resolved. The V gene's germline CDR1 is LGHDT and CDR2 YNNKEL (reference sequence). Trimming left V 0 bases short and J 7 bases short, with 6 bases between. The CDR3 extends over 12 amino acids. Written as DNA, the CDR3 is TGTGCCAGCAGCCAAGATCCCGGGACCCAGTACTTC. Its protein is CASSQDPGTQYF.

This clonotype came up many times. This chain connects TRBV5-1 to TRBJ1-6; possible D gene TRBD1, 5 bases. Trimming stripped 2 bases from V and 6 bases from J, with 15 bases between. The CDR3 contains 16 residues. Looked up from germline, CDR1 is SGHRS and CDR2 is YFSETQ. The CDR3 loop reads CASSFNPGRTNSPLHF. In DNA form, the CDR3 reads TGCGCCAGCAGCTTCAACCCGGGACGGACTAATTCACCCCTCCACTTT.

Turning to this clonotype: The conserved phenylalanine or tryptophan normally closing the CDR3 is absent here, so this likely arose from a read error. This chain joins TRBV9 and TRBJ2-7; D uncertain. Trimming removed 4 bases from V and 2 bases from J, with 13 bases in between. In germline, CDR1 is SGDLS, CDR2 YYNGEE. The CDR3 has 14 amino acids. The CDR3 DNA reads as TGTGCCAGCAGCTTGGTTGCGGTAACCTACGAGCAGTACCTC. It is translated as CASSLVAVTYEQYL.

This clonotype occurred many times. The rearrangement joins TRBV15 to TRBJ2-5; possible D gene TRBD2, 6 bases. V gave up 0 bases and J gave up 5 bases, with 16 bases separating them. Per germline, CDR1 LNHNV and CDR2 YYDKDF (reference sequence). This CDR3 is built from 16 residues. In DNA form, the CDR3 reads TGTGCCACCAGCAGAGAAAGACCGCGGGCGGGGGAGACCCAGTACTTC. Translation gives CATSRERPRAGETQYF.

The chain has TRBV6-2 or TRBV6-3 and TRBJ1-5; D is possibly TRBD1 (6 bases). This CDR3 contains 14 residues. V lost 2 bases to trimming and J lost 9 bases, with 14 bases between them. Germline lookup yields CDR1 MNHEY and CDR2 SVGEGT. DNA for the CDR3: TGTGCCAGCAGTTACGCGGACAGCCCTTGGCCCCAGCATTTT. It encodes CASSYADSPWPQHF.

This chain links TRBV4-3 with TRBJ2-2; 11 bases are a match to TRBD1. The CDR3 covers 16 residues. Germline-derived CDR1 and CDR2 are LGHNA and YSLEER. The J segment lost 5 bases and the V segment lost 5 bases, leaving 7 bases of the junction unmatched. DNA of the CDR3: TGCGCCAGCAGCTCCGGGACAGGGGGAGTAACCGGGGAGCTGTTTTTT. Protein: CASSSGTGGVTGELFF.

This clonotype was seen ten or more times. The chain couples TRBV14 to TRBJ1-1; TRBD1 agrees at 10 bases. Trimming at V came to 3 bases and at J to 3 bases, leaving 4 bases not matched to a gene. Germline CDR1 and CDR2: SGHDN and FVKESK. The CDR3 loop spans 15 amino acids. In nucleotides, the CDR3 is TGTGCCAGCAGCCAGAGGACAGGGGGACACACTGAAGCTTTCTTT. Protein: CASSQRTGGHTEAFF. The full variable domain, completed using reference TRBV14 and TRBJ1-1, is EAGVTQFPSHSVIEKGQTVTLRCDPISGHDNLYWYRRVMGKEIKFLLHFVKESKQDESGMPNNRFLAERTGGTYSTLKVQPAELEDSGVYFCASSQRTGGHTEAFFGQGTRLTVV.

This chain joins TRBV29-1 and TRBJ1-1, with 8 positions matching TRBD1. In germline, CDR1 is SQVTM, CDR2 ANQGSEA. The CDR3 length is 16 residues. The trim removed 3 bases at V and 1 base at J, leaving 10 bases unmatched. The CDR3 sequence: CSVDRGRGGGNTEAFF. CDR3 in DNA: TGCAGCGTTGACAGGGGGCGCGGAGGGGGGAACACTGAAGCTTTCTTT.

This chain links TRBV10-3 with TRBJ1-1, with D maybe TRBD1 (5 bases). Germline CDR1 ENHRY, CDR2 SYGVKD. The ends were cut back, 0 bases at V and 10 bases at J, with 18 bases in the middle. The CDR3 sequence is 15 residues long. CDR3 residues: CAISESRFRTSGAFF. The CDR3, as DNA: TGTGCCATCAGTGAGTCAAGGTTCAGGACATCGGGAGCTTTCTTT.

This clonotype was observed a few times. CDR3 in amino acids: CSAGGTQYF. The CDR3 DNA sequence: TGCAGTGCTGGGGGGACCCAGTACTTC. This rearrangement joins TRBV29-1 to TRBJ2-5; D may be TRBD1 or TRBD2 (5 bases each). This CDR3 region has 9 residues. Germline lookup yields CDR1 SQVTM and CDR2 ANQGSEA.

To note about this clonotype: The junction differs from germline at one of its ends, possibly a read error. The J gene is TRBJ1-2, the V gene TRBV29-1, with TRBD1 matching over 7 bases. The CDR3 spans 11 residues. Germline V gene data show CDR1 as SQVTM and CDR2 as ANQGSEA. CDR3 nucleotides: TGCAGCGTTCGACAGGGAGGGTTTATGAGCTTC. The encoded protein is CSVRQGGFMSF.

The sample holds many counts of this clonotype. This chain joins TRBV5-1 and TRBJ1-1; TRBD1 matches at 10 bases. Trimming at V came to 0 bases and at J to 5 bases, leaving 4 bases not matched to a gene. This CDR3 spans 15 amino acids. Germline CDR1 SGHRS, CDR2 YFSETQ. The CDR3 loop is CASSLVRTGGTEAFF. The CDR3 bases are TGCGCCAGCAGCTTGGTTCGGACAGGGGGGACTGAAGCTTTCTTT. The whole variable domain, filled in from reference TRBV5-1 and TRBJ1-1, reads KAGVTQTPRYLIKTRGQQVTLSCSPISGHRSVSWYQQTPGQGLQFLFEYFSETQRNKGNFPGRFSGRQFSNSRSEMNVSTLELGDSALYLCASSLVRTGGTEAFFGQGTRLTVV.

The rearrangement joins TRBV7-2 to TRBJ2-7, with TRBD1 as a possible D gene (6 bases). Trimming cost V 4 bases and J 6 bases, with 13 bases left between them. The CDR3 is 13 amino acids. Germline lookup yields CDR1 SGHTA and CDR2 FQGNSA. In nucleotides, the CDR3 is TGTGCCAGCAGCTATACAGGGATGGGCGAGCAGTACTTC. It is translated as CASSYTGMGEQYF. Full variable domain (rest looked up from reference TRBV7-2 and TRBJ2-7): GAGVSQSPSNKVTEKGKDVELRCDPISGHTALYWYRQSLGQGLEFLIYFQGNSAPDKSGLPSDRFSAERTGGSVSTLTIQRTQQEDSAVYLCASSYTGMGEQYFGPGTRLTVT.

This clonotype occurred many times. J is TRBJ1-2 and V is TRBV29-1, with D unclear. The germline V gene encodes CDR1 SQVTM and CDR2 ANQGSEA. V shed 2 bases and J shed 0 bases, with 7 bases lying between them. The CDR3 consists of 13 residues. CDR3 DNA: TGCAGCGTTGAAAGGGCAGCTAACTATGGCTACACCTTC. Amino acids: CSVERAANYGYTF.

Turning to this clonotype: A much larger clone sits a single nucleotide away, making a read error possible. This chain uses TRBV7-2 with TRBJ1-4; no clear D. CDR3 size: 13 residues. From germline, CDR1 is SGHTA and CDR2 FQGNSA. CDR3 sequence reads: CACSSYTNEKLFF. The CDR3 DNA reads TGTGCCTGCAGCTCCTATACTAATGAAAAACTGTTTTTT. The full variable domain, rest sourced from reference TRBV7-2 and TRBJ1-4, is GAGVSQSPSNKVTEKGKDVELRCDPISGHTALYWYRQSLGQGLEFLIYFQGNSAPDKSGLPSDRFSAERTGGSVSTLTIQRTQQEDSAVYLCACSSYTNEKLFFGSGTQLSVL.